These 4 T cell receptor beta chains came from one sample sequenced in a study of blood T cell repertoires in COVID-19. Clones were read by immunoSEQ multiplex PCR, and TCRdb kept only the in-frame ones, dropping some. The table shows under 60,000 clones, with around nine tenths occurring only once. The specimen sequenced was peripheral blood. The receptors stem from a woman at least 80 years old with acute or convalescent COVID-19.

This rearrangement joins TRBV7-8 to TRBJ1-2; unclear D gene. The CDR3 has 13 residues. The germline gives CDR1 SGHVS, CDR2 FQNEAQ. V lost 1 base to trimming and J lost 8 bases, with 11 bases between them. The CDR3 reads CASSLDVGRGYTF. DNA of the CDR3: TGTGCCAGCAGCTTAGATGTGGGCCGGGGCTACACCTTC.

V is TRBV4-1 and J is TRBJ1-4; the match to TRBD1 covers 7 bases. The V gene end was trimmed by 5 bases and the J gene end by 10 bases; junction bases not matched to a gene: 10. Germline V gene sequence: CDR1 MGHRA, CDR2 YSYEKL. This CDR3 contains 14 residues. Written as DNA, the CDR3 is TGCGCCAGCAGCTTAACGGGACAGATGGCAAAACTGTTTTTT. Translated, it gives CASSLTGQMAKLFF.

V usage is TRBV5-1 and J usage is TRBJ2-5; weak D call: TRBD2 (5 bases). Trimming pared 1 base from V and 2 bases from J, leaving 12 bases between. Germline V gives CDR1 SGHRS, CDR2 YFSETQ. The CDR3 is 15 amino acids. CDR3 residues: CASSLTRLRQETQYF. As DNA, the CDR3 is TGCGCCAGCAGCTTGACTAGGTTGAGGCAAGAGACCCAGTACTTC. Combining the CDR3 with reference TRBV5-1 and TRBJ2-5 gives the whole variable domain KAGVTQTPRYLIKTRGQQVTLSCSPISGHRSVSWYQQTPGQGLQFLFEYFSETQRNKGNFPGRFSGRQFSNSRSEMNVSTLELGDSALYLCASSLTRLRQETQYFGPGTRLLVL.

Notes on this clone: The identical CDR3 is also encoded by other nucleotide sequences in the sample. CDR3 protein: CASSPVGGRETQYF. The CDR3 DNA reads TGCGCCAGCAGCCCCGTGGGGGGGCGAGAGACCCAGTACTTC. This sequence joins TRBV5-1 and TRBJ2-5; D is possibly TRBD2 (7 bases). The CDR3 is 14 amino acids. V lost 4 bases and J lost 4, with 14 bases in between. CDR1 is SGHRS and CDR2 is YFSETQ in the germline V gene.